A selection of T cell receptor beta chains follows, all from one sample in a study of blood T cell repertoires in COVID-19. Sequenced by immunoSEQ multiplex PCR; TCRdb stores in-frame clones only, minus some. In the table there are about 200,000 clones, just under 85% of which are singletons. Sequenced input: PBMCs or T cells enriched from blood (not recorded which). Receptors originate from a man aged 40-49 years who had recovered from COVID-19. The CDR3 runs from the conserved cysteine through the conserved F or W. A D gene is named only where the DNA matches it firmly.

V	D	J	CDR3
TRBV2	-	TRBJ1-4	CASSLVVGPGEKLFF
TRBV5-5	TRBD1	TRBJ1-2	CASSLRTGEAVYTF
TRBV4-2	TRBD2	TRBJ2-7	CASSQVVGGGPYEQYF
TRBV5-4	-	TRBJ1-2	CASSPPAKGKGGYTF
TRBV23-1	-	TRBJ2-2	CASSHSGTGELFF
TRBV12-3/TRBV12-4	TRBD1	TRBJ1-2	CASSFDREGSYTF
TRBV4-1	-	TRBJ1-2	CASSPEEGRSGYTF
TRBV5-1	-	TRBJ2-2	CASSLRNTGELFF
TRBV18	TRBD1	TRBJ1-1	CASSLRQGTEAFF
TRBV6-6	TRBD1	TRBJ1-5	CASSGTAAYNQPQHF
TRBV7-3	-	TRBJ2-3	CASSLYGSTDTQYF